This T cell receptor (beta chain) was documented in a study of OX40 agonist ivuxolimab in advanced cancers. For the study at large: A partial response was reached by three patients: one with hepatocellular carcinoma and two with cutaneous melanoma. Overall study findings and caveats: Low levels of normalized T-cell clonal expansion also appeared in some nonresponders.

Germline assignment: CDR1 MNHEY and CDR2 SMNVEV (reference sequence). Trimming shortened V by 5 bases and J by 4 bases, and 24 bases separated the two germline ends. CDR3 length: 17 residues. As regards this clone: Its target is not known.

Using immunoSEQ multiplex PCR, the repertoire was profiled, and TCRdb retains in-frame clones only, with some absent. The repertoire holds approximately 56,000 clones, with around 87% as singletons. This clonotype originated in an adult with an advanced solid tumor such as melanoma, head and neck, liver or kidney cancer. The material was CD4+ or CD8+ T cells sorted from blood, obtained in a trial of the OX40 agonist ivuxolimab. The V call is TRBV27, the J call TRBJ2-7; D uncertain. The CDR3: CASSTDSPRTLKYEQYV. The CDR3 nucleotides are TGTGCCAGCAGTACCGACTCCCCCCGTACGTTAAAATACGAGCAGTACGTC.